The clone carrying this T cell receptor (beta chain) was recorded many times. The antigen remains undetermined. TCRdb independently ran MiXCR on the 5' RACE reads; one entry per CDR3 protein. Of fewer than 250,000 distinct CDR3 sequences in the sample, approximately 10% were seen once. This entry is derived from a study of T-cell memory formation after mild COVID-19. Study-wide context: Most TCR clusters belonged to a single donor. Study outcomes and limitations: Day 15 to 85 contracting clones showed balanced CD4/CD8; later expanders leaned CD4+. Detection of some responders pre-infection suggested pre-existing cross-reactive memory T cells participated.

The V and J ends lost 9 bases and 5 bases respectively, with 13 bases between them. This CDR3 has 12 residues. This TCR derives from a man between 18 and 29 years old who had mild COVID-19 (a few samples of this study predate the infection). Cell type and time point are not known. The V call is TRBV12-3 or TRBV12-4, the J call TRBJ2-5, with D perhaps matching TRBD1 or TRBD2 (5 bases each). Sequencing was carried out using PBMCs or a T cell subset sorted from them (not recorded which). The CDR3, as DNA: TGTGCCAGTACCGGGACGCGCGAGACCCAGTACTTC. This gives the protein CASTGTRETQYF.